This is a list of T cell receptor beta chains from one sample in a study of blood T cell repertoires in COVID-19. Sequenced by immunoSEQ multiplex PCR; TCRdb stores in-frame clones only, minus some. The data contain approximately 150,000 clones, over 70% of them singletons. The material sequenced was PBMCs or T cells enriched from blood (not recorded which). Receptor source: a man between 60 and 70 years old who had recovered from COVID-19. Each CDR3 is given with its conserved first and last residue. A D gene is named only where the DNA matches it firmly. Clone size is not always given. Where it is, it says once, few, many or a class for expanded clones.

size	V	D	length	J	CDR3	DNA
NA	TRBV5-1	TRBD2	17	TRBJ2-2	CASSLRLAGANTGELFF	TGCGCCAGCAGCTTAAGACTAGCGGGGGCGAACACCGGGGAGCTGTTTTTT
NA	TRBV30	TRBD2	15	TRBJ2-1	CAWSVQSGSVNEQFF	TGTGCCTGGAGTGTTCAAAGCGGGAGTGTGAATGAGCAGTTCTTC
NA	TRBV5-1	TRBD1	14	TRBJ1-1	CASSLRDRATEAFF	TGCGCCAGCAGCCTCAGAGACAGGGCCACTGAAGCTTTCTTT
NA	TRBV9	NA	16	TRBJ2-7	CASSAPGRSSVDEQYF	TGTGCCAGCAGCGCGCCAGGCCGTTCTAGCGTAGACGAGCAGTACTTC
few	TRBV30	TRBD1	15	TRBJ1-6	CACTTGTGLISPLHF	TGTGCCTGTACCACCGGGACAGGTCTTATCTCACCCCTCCACTTT
NA	TRBV28	NA	15	TRBJ1-3	CASSSQKTKVGAIYF	TGTGCCAGCAGTTCACAGAAAACCAAGGTGGGCGCCATATATTTT
NA	TRBV3-1/TRBV3-2	TRBD1	14	TRBJ1-2	CASSHKGQDYGYTF	TGTGCCAGCAGCCACAAGGGACAGGACTATGGCTACACCTTC
NA	TRBV5-6	NA	14	TRBJ2-7	CASSLSGGNLRQYF	TGTGCCAGCAGCTTGAGTGGAGGAAACCTAAGGCAGTACTTC
NA	TRBV5-6	TRBD1	15	TRBJ1-2	CASSKDRVVAVGYTF	TGTGCCAGCAGCAAGGACAGGGTCGTAGCGGTCGGCTACACCTTC
NA	TRBV5-6	NA	12	TRBJ1-6	CASSLAGTVFDF	TGTGCCAGCAGCTTGGCAGGAACCGTCTTTGATTTT
NA	TRBV28	NA	14	TRBJ2-3	CASRPTGSPNTQYF	TGTGCCAGCAGACCAACGGGATCTCCAAATACGCAGTATTTT
NA	TRBV6-5	TRBD1	14	TRBJ1-5	CASSWTGLSQPQHF	TGTGCCAGCAGCTGGACAGGGCTATCTCAGCCCCAGCATTTT
NA	TRBV24-1	NA	17	TRBJ2-2	CATSDPLSGSNTGELFF	TGTGCCACCAGTGATCCTCTGAGCGGTTCGAACACCGGGGAGCTGTTTTTT
NA	TRBV28	NA	13	TRBJ1-2	CASSRPRGVGYTF	TGTGCCAGCAGCCGCCCCAGGGGAGTCGGCTACACCTTC
NA	TRBV7-9	NA	10	TRBJ2-5	CASSGQTQYF	TGTGCCAGCAGCGGGCAGACCCAGTACTTC
NA	TRBV2	TRBD1	18	TRBJ1-3	CASSGQGQDVVSGNTIYF	TGTGCCAGCAGTGGACAGGGACAAGACGTAGTCTCTGGAAACACCATATATTTT